A single sample is the source of the 20 T cell receptor beta chains below, sequenced in a study of T-cell reconstitution after alpha-beta-depleted transplantation in children. The authors prepared the TCRbeta library with unique molecular identifiers. In TCRdb, the PCR reads were re-called with MiXCR into one record per CDR3 protein. The sample gives around 580,000 distinct CDR3 sequences, 23% of which show up once; 13% to 15% is in the top ten. The source material was PBMCs, mostly from graft donor cells, sampled 360 days after TCRalphabeta/CD19-depleted stem cell transplant. The receptor set was obtained from a boy under two years old who had a stem cell transplant for acute myeloid leukemia, so the T cells may come from the graft donor.

This chain links TRBV7-6 with TRBJ2-1; TRBD2 might be the D (5 bases). The germline gives CDR1 SGHVS, CDR2 FNYEAQ. This CDR3 region has 15 residues. Trimming shortened V by 4 bases and J by 1 base, and 11 bases separated the two germline ends. CDR3 protein: CASSSEGGSYNEQFF. CDR3 sequence (DNA): TGTGCCAGCAGCTCTGAGGGTGGGTCCTACAATGAGCAGTTCTTC.

The sample holds a few counts of this clonotype. The rearrangement uses TRBV7-9 and TRBJ1-2; D call uncertain. V lost 3 bases and J lost 0, with 8 bases in between. Germline CDR1 SEHNR, CDR2 FQNEAQ (reference sequence). This CDR3 spans 14 amino acids. DNA for the CDR3: TGTGCCAGCAGCTTTCGGGCTGCTAACTATGGCTACACCTTC. This sequence encodes CASSFRAANYGYTF.

In its sample, this clonotype was seen a few times. The chain couples TRBV12-3 or TRBV12-4 to TRBJ2-3, with a weak D call TRBD2 (7 bases). The CDR3 runs to 16 residues. The V end lost 4 bases, the J end lost 2 bases, and 16 bases lay between the germline ends. CDR3 coding DNA: TGTGCCAGCAGTTCCAGGGGAGGGGTTTCCACAGATACGCAGTATTTT. Translated, it gives CASSSRGGVSTDTQYF.

The table lists this clonotype with a few counts. This sequence joins TRBV7-3 and TRBJ2-1; TRBD2 might be the D (7 bases). The V and J ends lost 5 bases and 7 bases respectively, with 18 bases between them. CDR1 and CDR2 from the germline V gene are SGHTA and FQGTGA. The CDR3 consists of 15 residues. The CDR3 nucleotides are TGTGCCAGCAGCCGAGGGGGGGGAGGTGTGAATGAGCAGTTCTTC. Protein product: CASSRGGGGVNEQFF.

This clonotype was found a few times. The chain couples TRBV5-1 to TRBJ2-5; D unclear. Germline CDR1 SGHRS, CDR2 YFSETQ. V lost 3 bases and J 5 bases, leaving 11 bases between the germline ends. This CDR3 has 13 residues. This CDR3 reads CASSSQSVETQYF. The CDR3 DNA follows: TGCGCCAGCAGCTCCCAGTCCGTTGAGACCCAGTACTTC.

This clonotype came up a few times. The V call is TRBV20-1, the J call TRBJ2-3, with TRBD2 matching 10 bases. The CDR3 totals 15 residues. After removal of 4 bases from V and 4 bases from J, the junction contained 8 bases not matched to a gene. The germline V gene has CDR1 DFQATT and CDR2 SNEGSKA (reference sequence). The CDR3 sequence is CSATGAGGDADTQYF. The CDR3 DNA sequence: TGCAGTGCTACCGGAGCGGGGGGGGATGCAGATACGCAGTATTTT.

This clonotype was counted many times. The chain recombines TRBV20-1 with TRBJ2-6; 12 nucleotides line up with TRBD1. The CDR3 is 19 residues long. Germline values: CDR1 DFQATT, CDR2 SNEGSKA (reference sequence). The J segment lost 2 bases and the V segment lost 1 base, leaving 9 bases of the junction unmatched. CDR3 bases: TGCAGTGCTAGAGTGAGGCCGGGACAGGGGGCGCCTGGGGCCAACGTCCTGACTTTC. This translates into CSARVRPGQGAPGANVLTF.

The V call is TRBV6-2 or TRBV6-3, the J call TRBJ2-7; TRBD2 matches at 9 bases. The CDR3 is made up of 14 amino acids. The germline gives CDR1 MNHEY, CDR2 SVGEGT. The V segment lost 5 bases and the J segment 2 bases; nucleotides outside the gene matches: 4. CDR3 bases: TGTGCCAGCAGTCAAACTAGCGGGCCCTACGAGCAGTACTTC. Translation gives CASSQTSGPYEQYF.

V and J are TRBV4-3 and TRBJ2-3; D is perhaps TRBD1 (6 bases). V gave up 0 bases and J gave up 3 bases, with 13 bases separating them. This CDR3 comprises 16 residues. CDR1 and CDR2 (germline): LGHNA, YSLEER. The CDR3 DNA reads TGCGCCAGCAGCCAAGAGACAGGAACGAATACAGATACGCAGTATTTT. Encoded protein: CASSQETGTNTDTQYF.

CDR3 loop: CASSLGAQGPMTYGYTF. The DNA of the CDR3 is TGTGCCAGCAGCTTAGGGGCCCAGGGACCAATGACCTATGGCTACACCTTC. The V gene is TRBV7-6, the J gene TRBJ1-2; tentative D call: TRBD1 (5 bases). The CDR3 is 17 residues long. Germline lookup yields CDR1 SGHVS and CDR2 FNYEAQ. V shed 1 base and J shed 4 bases, with 19 bases lying between them.

This clonotype showed up many times. This rearrangement joins TRBV29-1 to TRBJ1-2, with 10 bases that match TRBD1. CDR1 is SQVTM, CDR2 ANQGSEA, per germline. V lost 4 bases to trimming and J lost 5 bases; unmatched junction nucleotides: 7. This CDR3 is 14 amino acids long. In DNA, the CDR3 is TGCAGCGTTGTAGGGACAGGGGTTTGGTATGGCTACACCTTC. Translating gives CSVVGTGVWYGYTF.

This clonotype was seen at least ten times. The chain combines TRBV7-2 with TRBJ2-3, with D hard to call. Germline-derived CDR1 and CDR2 are SGHTA and FQGNSA. This CDR3 spans 13 amino acids. Trimming pared 3 bases from V and 1 base from J, leaving 5 bases between. CDR3 in amino acids: CASSFKGTDTQYF. Here the CDR3 DNA reads TGTGCCAGCAGCTTCAAGGGCACAGATACGCAGTATTTT.

This sequence joins TRBV20-1 and TRBJ2-3; tentatively, D is TRBD1 (7 bases). CDR1 is DFQATT, CDR2 SNEGSKA, per germline (reference sequence). The CDR3 extends over 15 amino acids. Trimming shortened V by 4 bases and J by 2 bases, and 16 bases separated the two germline ends. The CDR3 loop is CSATRSGGHTDTQYF. Here the CDR3 DNA reads TGCAGTGCTACCCGGTCAGGGGGGCACACAGATACGCAGTATTTT.

This clonotype showed up just a few times. J is TRBJ2-7 and V is TRBV20-1; no clear D gene. Trimming pared 4 bases from V and 4 bases from J, leaving 14 bases between. The CDR3 totals 13 residues. Germline V gene lookup returns CDR1 DFQATT and CDR2 SNEGSKA (reference sequence). The DNA of the CDR3 is TGCAGTGCTATTCCGACCCCGGGTTACGAGCAGTACTTC. Amino acids: CSAIPTPGYEQYF.

This clonotype turned up a few times. The chain uses TRBV12-3 or TRBV12-4 and TRBJ2-5; TRBD2 might be the D (5 bases). Trimming took 8 bases from V and 7 from J, leaving 20 bases between them. This CDR3 is built from 14 residues. The CDR3 loop is CASPCGRDRGTQYF. The CDR3, as DNA: TGTGCCAGCCCGTGCGGACGGGATCGTGGGACCCAGTACTTC.

The V gene is TRBV4-1, the J gene TRBJ2-3; TRBD2 aligns across 8 bases. With 3 bases clipped from V and 6 bases from J, the junction kept 8 bases outside the gene matches. CDR1 is MGHRA, CDR2 YSYEKL, per germline. The CDR3 runs to 15 residues. This chain's CDR3 is CASSQTGLGGDTQYF. DNA for the CDR3: TGCGCCAGCAGCCAGACGGGACTAGGCGGTGATACGCAGTATTTT.

This clonotype was counted between two and nine times. Here the CDR3 reads CASSFRFSYNSPLHF. The CDR3 DNA follows: TGTGCCAGCAGTTTCCGCTTCTCCTATAATTCACCCCTCCACTTT. The rearrangement uses TRBV12-3 or TRBV12-4 and TRBJ1-6, with no clear D. The CDR3 totals 15 residues. Trimming removed 3 bases at V and 0 bases at J, with 6 bases between.

V usage is TRBV20-1 and J usage is TRBJ1-5; the D is unclear. Germline-derived CDR1 and CDR2 are DFQATT and SNEGSKA (reference sequence). V was shortened by 4 bases and J by 4 bases, with 11 bases between the two germline ends. This CDR3 region has 13 residues. The CDR3 sequence: CSATWSSNQPQHF. DNA for the CDR3: TGCAGTGCTACCTGGAGCAGTAATCAGCCCCAGCATTTT.

This rearrangement joins TRBV6-1 to TRBJ2-3; a possible D gene is TRBD2 (6 bases). The germline CDR1 and CDR2 sequences are MNHNS and SASEGT. V lost 0 bases to trimming and J lost 2 bases, with 12 bases between them. The CDR3 has 16 residues. The CDR3 loop reads CASSEAARGYTDTQYF. In nucleotides, the CDR3 is TGTGCCAGCAGTGAAGCGGCGCGGGGTTACACAGATACGCAGTATTTT.

This clonotype was detected many times. V usage is TRBV4-3 and J usage is TRBJ2-5; D possibly uses TRBD1 or TRBD2 (5 bases each). The CDR3 is 15 residues long. Germline V lookup: CDR1 LGHNA, CDR2 YSLEER. V lost 1 base and J lost 5, with 14 bases in between. The DNA for the CDR3 is TGCGCCAGCAGCCAAGGGGCAGGGTTAGCGGAGACCCAGTACTTC. Amino acid sequence: CASSQGAGLAETQYF.